Listed below are T cell receptor beta chains from one sample, sequenced in a study of blood T cell repertoires in COVID-19. TCRdb's table, derived via immunoSEQ multiplex PCR, lists solely in-frame clones and lacks some. Of about 80,000 clones listed, around 79% are singletons. Specimen: peripheral blood. These receptors were taken from a human donor in a cohort sampled during active COVID-19. Each CDR3 is given with its conserved first and last residue. D genes are given only for firm matches. Clone size is given for some rows only: seen once, a few or many times, or a class if the clone is expanded.

v_gene	d_gene	len	abundance	j_gene	CDR3nt	CDR3aa
TRBV5-1	TRBD1	13	NA	TRBJ2-3	TGCGCCAGCAGCCGACAGGGCGTGGATACGCAGTATTTT	CASSRQGVDTQYF
TRBV4-1	TRBD2	19	NA	TRBJ2-1	TGCGCCAGCAGCCAAGTAATAACTAGCGGGGGGGCCTTAGGAAATGAGCAGTTCTTC	CASSQVITSGGALGNEQFF
TRBV27	NA	16	few	TRBJ2-2	TGTGCCAGCAGGATAAGAGGGCAAGCAGGTACCGGGGAGCTGTTTTTT	CASRIRGQAGTGELFF
TRBV5-4	TRBD1	15	NA	TRBJ1-1	TGTGCCAGCAGCTTACTAGGGGGCTTACACACTGAAGCTTTCTTT	CASSLLGGLHTEAFF
TRBV27	TRBD2	14	NA	TRBJ2-5	TGTGCCAGCAGGCGGACTAGCGGGCAAGAGACCCAGTACTTC	CASRRTSGQETQYF
TRBV9	TRBD2	15	few	TRBJ2-3	TGTGCCAGCAGCGTTACAAGCGGGAGGGCAGATACGCAGTATTTT	CASSVTSGRADTQYF
TRBV5-4	TRBD2	14	once	TRBJ2-7	TGTGCCAGCAGCGTCGGGGGGGGCGCTTACGAGCAGTACTTC	CASSVGGGAYEQYF
TRBV28	TRBD1	14	NA	TRBJ2-3	TGTGCCAGCAGCAATACAGGGGACACAGATACGCAGTATTTT	CASSNTGDTDTQYF
TRBV7-2	TRBD2	16	NA	TRBJ2-5	TGTGCCAGCAGGGGGAGGTCTAGCGGGGCCGGGGAGACCCAGTACTTC	CASRGRSSGAGETQYF
TRBV6-6	TRBD1	14	NA	TRBJ1-2	TGTGCCAGCAGGAGGGACAGCGCTAACTATGGCTACACCTTC	CASRRDSANYGYTF
TRBV11-3	NA	15	many	TRBJ1-2	TGTGCCAGCAGCTTAGATTTCGCGGGGAGTGACGGCTACACCTTC	CASSLDFAGSDGYTF
TRBV5-4	TRBD1	16	once	TRBJ2-6	TGTGCCAGCAGCTCCGACAGGGACTCTGGGGCCAACGTCCTGACTTTC	CASSSDRDSGANVLTF
TRBV12-3/TRBV12-4	NA	12	NA	TRBJ1-1	TGTGCCAGCAGTTTCTGGGCCACTGAAGCTTTCTTT	CASSFWATEAFF
TRBV6-2/TRBV6-3	NA	15	NA	TRBJ2-7	TGTGCCAGCAGTTACCGACTAGACCGTCTCTACGAGCAGTACTTC	CASSYRLDRLYEQYF
TRBV27	TRBD1	15	NA	TRBJ2-5	TGTGCCAGCAGACCTAGACAGGGGGCCGAGGAGACCCAGTACTTC	CASRPRQGAEETQYF
TRBV12-3/TRBV12-4	TRBD1	13	NA	TRBJ1-2	TGTGCCAGCAGTCCCTGGACAGGGGATGGCTACACCTTC	CASSPWTGDGYTF
TRBV5-1	NA	14	NA	TRBJ1-4	TGCGCCAGCAGCTTAACATCGACTAATGAAAAACTGTTTTTT	CASSLTSTNEKLFF
TRBV19	NA	12	NA	TRBJ1-4	TGTGCCAGTCGGATGGGGGCGGGGGGGCTGTTTTTT	CASRMGAGGLFF
TRBV2	TRBD2	15	NA	TRBJ2-3	TGTGCCAGCGTCGGTACTAGCGGGGCCACAGATACGCAGTATTTT	CASVGTSGATDTQYF
TRBV4-3	NA	15	once	TRBJ1-2	TGCGCCAGCAGCCAAACCATTGACAGCAACTATGGCTACACCTTC	CASSQTIDSNYGYTF
TRBV27	NA	14	many	TRBJ1-5	TGTGCCAGCAGCCATTTTGTAGGGGATCAGCCCCAGCATTTT	CASSHFVGDQPQHF
TRBV5-4	NA	16	NA	TRBJ2-5	TGTGCCACCGGAGGAAGTGGGCGGGGTCACCAAGAGACCCAGTACTTC	CATGGSGRGHQETQYF
TRBV24-1	TRBD2	19	once	TRBJ2-2	TGTGCCACCAGTGATAGCCTTCTAGCGGGGGCCTTCAACACCGGGGAGCTGTTTTTT	CATSDSLLAGAFNTGELFF
TRBV7-9	NA	19	NA	TRBJ2-3	TGTGCCAGCAGCCTACCCCCGGGACTCCCTACACTAGGCACAGATACGCAGTATTTT	CASSLPPGLPTLGTDTQYF
TRBV6-5	NA	16	NA	TRBJ1-2	TGTGCCAGCAGTTACTCGATGCTGGGCCCTGAGGGTGGCTACACCTTC	CASSYSMLGPEGGYTF
TRBV7-2	NA	14	once	TRBJ2-7	TGTGCCAGCAGCTTGATTTACAGTTCCTACGAGCAGTACTTC	CASSLIYSSYEQYF
TRBV5-8	NA	14	NA	TRBJ2-2	TGTGCCAGCAGCTTGGCAGAGAACACCGGGGAGCTGTTTTTT	CASSLAENTGELFF
TRBV19	TRBD1	14	NA	TRBJ1-2	TGTGCCAGTAGTCCGGACAGGGGATTATATGGCTACACCTTC	CASSPDRGLYGYTF
TRBV27	TRBD1	15	NA	TRBJ1-6	TGTGCCAGCAGTTTAGGGACAGGGTTCAATTCACCCCTCCACTTT	CASSLGTGFNSPLHF
TRBV9	NA	15	NA	TRBJ1-2	TGTGCCAGCAGCCCCCGACTGGGTTTTAACTATGGCTACACCTTC	CASSPRLGFNYGYTF
TRBV24-1	TRBD1	14	NA	TRBJ1-6	TGTGCCACCAGTGACGACAGGGAGTATTCACCCCTCCACTTT	CATSDDREYSPLHF
TRBV27	TRBD1	16	NA	TRBJ1-5	TGTGCCAGCAGTCCCCAAGGACAGGGATACGATCAGCCCCAGCATTTT	CASSPQGQGYDQPQHF
TRBV7-8	TRBD1	16	NA	TRBJ1-1	TGTGCCAGCAGCTTAGCATTGGCCAGGGGGCTGGGTGAAGCTTTCTTT	CASSLALARGLGEAFF
TRBV6-5	NA	14	NA	TRBJ2-7	TGTGCCAGCAGTACTGCGGGGTTCCGGGACGAGCAGTACTTC	CASSTAGFRDEQYF
TRBV6-5	NA	15	NA	TRBJ1-5	TGTGCCAGCAGCAGATCCCATCAGAGCAATCAGCCCCAGCATTTT	CASSRSHQSNQPQHF
TRBV6-2/TRBV6-3	TRBD1	14	NA	TRBJ2-5	TGTGCCAGCAGTTTTGACAGGGCCGGACAGACCCAGTACTTC	CASSFDRAGQTQYF
TRBV18	NA	14	NA	TRBJ2-1	TGTGCCAGCTCTCCCGCCGAGTCCTACAATGAGCAGTTCTTC	CASSPAESYNEQFF
TRBV11-2	NA	13	NA	TRBJ1-1	TGTGCCAGCAGCTTAGAACGGGGGACTGAAGCTTTCTTT	CASSLERGTEAFF
TRBV28	NA	15	NA	TRBJ2-2	TGTGCCAGCAGTTCAGGACAGTCGAACACCGGGGAGCTGTTTTTT	CASSSGQSNTGELFF
TRBV3-1/TRBV3-2	NA	12	NA	TRBJ1-1	TGTGCCAGCAGCGCGGCGAACACTGAAGCTTTCTTT	CASSAANTEAFF
TRBV4-3	TRBD1	15	NA	TRBJ2-1	TGCGCCAGCAGCCAAGGGACAGGGGGGTCCAATGAGCAGTTCTTC	CASSQGTGGSNEQFF
TRBV11-3	TRBD1	15	medium-sized	TRBJ1-2	TGTGCCAGCAGCCAAAATCCGGGACAGGGTTACGGCTACACCTTC	CASSQNPGQGYGYTF
TRBV5-4	NA	14	NA	TRBJ2-7	TGTGCCAGCAGCTTGACCCTAGATGCGGACGAGCAGTACTTC	CASSLTLDADEQYF
TRBV30	NA	14	NA	TRBJ2-2	TGTGCCTGGAAGTCACAGGGAGACACCGGGGAGCTGTTTTTT	CAWKSQGDTGELFF